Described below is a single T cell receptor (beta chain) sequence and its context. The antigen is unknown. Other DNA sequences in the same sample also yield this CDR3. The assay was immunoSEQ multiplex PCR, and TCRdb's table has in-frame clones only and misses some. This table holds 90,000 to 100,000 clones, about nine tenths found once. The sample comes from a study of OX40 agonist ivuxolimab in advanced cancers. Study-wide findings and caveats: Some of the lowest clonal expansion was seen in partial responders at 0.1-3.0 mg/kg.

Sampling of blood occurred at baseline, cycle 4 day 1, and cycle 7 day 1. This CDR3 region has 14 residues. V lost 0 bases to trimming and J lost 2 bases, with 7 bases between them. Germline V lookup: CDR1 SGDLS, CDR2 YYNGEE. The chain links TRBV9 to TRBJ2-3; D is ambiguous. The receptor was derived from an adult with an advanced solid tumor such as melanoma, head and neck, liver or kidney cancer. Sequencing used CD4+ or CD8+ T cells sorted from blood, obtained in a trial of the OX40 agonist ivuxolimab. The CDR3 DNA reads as TGTGCCAGCAGCGTAGTCGGGTACACAGATACGCAGTATTTT. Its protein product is CASSVVGYTDTQYF.